This T cell receptor (beta chain) was found in a study of T-cell reconstitution after alpha-beta-depleted transplantation in children. CDR1 and CDR2 (germline): MNHEY, SMNVEV (reference sequence). V lost 5 bases to trimming and J lost 7 bases, with 9 bases between them. The CDR3 has 12 amino acids. Unique molecular identifiers were incorporated during preparation of the TCRbeta library. Each CDR3 protein is one row after TCRdb ran MiXCR on the PCR reads. Of about 60,000 distinct CDR3 sequences listed, around 40% are singletons. About this clonotype itself: Its target is not known.

Study results and limitations: There were reportedly several hundred expanded graft clones from which alpha-beta T cells came about two months after transplant. T-cell numbers and diversity, one year after transplant, stemmed largely from T cells that were newly produced. Surviving recipient T cells and thymic progenitors accounted for the high day-60 TCRbeta diversity observed in some patients.

The J gene is TRBJ2-1, the V gene TRBV27, with a tentative D call TRBD1 (5 bases). This specimen consisted of PBMCs, mostly from graft donor cells, obtained 360 days after TCRalphabeta/CD19-depleted stem cell transplant. The TCR was taken from a male patient younger than 18 who had a stem cell transplant for acute lymphoblastic leukemia, so the T cells may come from the graft donor. Written as DNA, the CDR3 is TGTGCCAGCAGTCTAGACAGTAATGAGCAGTTCTTC. It codes for CASSLDSNEQFF.